The source of this TCR beta chain is a study of cytomegalovirus exposure and HLA in healthy donors. PCR amplification relied on 60 Vbeta primers (plus 13 Jbeta primers). Measured with immunoSEQ multiplex PCR; TCRdb has only the in-frame clones, and not every one. The data contain some 90,000 clones, around 80% of them singletons. The V gene lost 3 bases and the J gene lost 7 bases, with 21 bases spanning the gap. This CDR3 spans 16 amino acids. CDR1 and CDR2 from the germline V gene are MNHNY and SVGAGI (reference sequence). Sequencing input: PBMCs. The receptor was derived from a woman between 45 and 60 years old in good health and CMV-seropositive. The chain joins TRBV6-6 to TRBJ1-1, with D maybe TRBD1 (5 bases). Written as DNA, the CDR3 is TGTGCCAGCAGTTATTCCCTTTTGCGGGGGGAGGGTGAAGCTTTCTTT. It yields the protein CASSYSLLRGEGEAFF.